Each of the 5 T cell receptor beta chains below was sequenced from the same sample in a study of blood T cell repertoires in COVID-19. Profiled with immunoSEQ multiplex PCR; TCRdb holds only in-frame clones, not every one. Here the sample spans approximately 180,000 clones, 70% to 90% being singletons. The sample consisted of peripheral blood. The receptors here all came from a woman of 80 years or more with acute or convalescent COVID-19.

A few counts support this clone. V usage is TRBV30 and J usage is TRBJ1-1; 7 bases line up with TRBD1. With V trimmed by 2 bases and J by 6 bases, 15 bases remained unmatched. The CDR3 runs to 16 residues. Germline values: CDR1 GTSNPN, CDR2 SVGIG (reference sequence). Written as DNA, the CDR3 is TGTGCCTGGAGTAGTAGGTCGGGAGGGGGCGCCTCTGAAGCTTTCTTT. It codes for CAWSSRSGGGASEAFF. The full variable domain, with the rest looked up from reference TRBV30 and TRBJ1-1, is SQTIHQWPATLVQPVGSPLSLECTVEGTSNPNLYWYRQAAGRGLQLLFYSVGIGQISSEVPQNLSASRPQDRQFILSSKKLLLSDSGFYLCAWSSRSGGGASEAFFGQGTRLTVV.

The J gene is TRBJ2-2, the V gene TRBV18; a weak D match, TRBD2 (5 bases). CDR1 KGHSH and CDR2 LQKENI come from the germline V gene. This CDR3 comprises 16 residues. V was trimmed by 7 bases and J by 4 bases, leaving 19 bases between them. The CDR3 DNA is TGTGCCAGCTGCCCTGCGGGCCCATTAATCACCGGGGAGCTGTTTTTT. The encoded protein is CASCPAGPLITGELFF.

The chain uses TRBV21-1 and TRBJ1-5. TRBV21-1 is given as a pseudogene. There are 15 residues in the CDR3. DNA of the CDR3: TGTGCCAGCAGCAAAGATGGGCGGGGTAGTCAGCCCCAGCATTTT. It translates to CASSKDGRGSQPQHF.

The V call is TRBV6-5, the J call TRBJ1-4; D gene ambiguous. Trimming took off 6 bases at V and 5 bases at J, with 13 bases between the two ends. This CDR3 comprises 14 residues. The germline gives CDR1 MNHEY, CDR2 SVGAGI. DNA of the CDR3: TGTGCCAGCAGCTCCGGAGAGGTCAATGAAAAACTGTTTTTT. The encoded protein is CASSSGEVNEKLFF.

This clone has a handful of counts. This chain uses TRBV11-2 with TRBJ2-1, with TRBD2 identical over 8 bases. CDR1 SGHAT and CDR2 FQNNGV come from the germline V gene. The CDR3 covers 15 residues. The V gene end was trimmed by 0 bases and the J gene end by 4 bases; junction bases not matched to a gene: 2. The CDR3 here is CASSLEASGYNEQFF. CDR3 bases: TGTGCCAGCAGCTTAGAGGCTAGCGGGTACAATGAGCAGTTCTTC.